The clone carrying this T cell receptor beta chain was observed a few times. Its antigen is not known. TCRdb reprocessed the multiplex PCR reads via MiXCR and lists one record per CDR3 protein. The sample yields more than 250,000 distinct CDR3 sequences, 30% seen once. This entry is derived from a study of breast tumors, draining lymph nodes, adjacent tissues. Findings of the study overall: That most tumor T cells come from lymph nodes remained unproven. Most tumor T cells seemingly derive from lymph node, then expand in tumor. Compared with lymph nodes, tumors were less diverse; compared with nontumor tissue, more.

Axillary draining lymph nodes of breast cancer patients supplied the node samples. Germline V gene data show CDR1 as GTSNPN and CDR2 as SVGIG (reference sequence). With V trimmed by 5 bases and J by 7 bases, 10 bases remained unmatched. The CDR3 extends over 13 amino acids. This TCR was recovered from a female donor with breast cancer. Some clones in this sample may be carry-over from other donors' samples. V gene TRBV30 combines with J gene TRBJ2-7; TRBD2 matches 8 bases. The sample was axillary lymph node tissue. CDR3 DNA sequence: TGTGCCTGGGGCTCGGGGGGGTTAGGGGAGCAGTACTTC. Amino acids: CAWGSGGLGEQYF.